What follows describes a single T cell receptor beta chain. Its specificity is not known. The data were produced by immunoSEQ multiplex PCR, yet TCRdb's version contains in-frame clones alone and is incomplete. This sample has around 80,000 clones, with about 86% found just once. This entry is derived from a study of OX40 agonist ivuxolimab in advanced cancers. The overall study: Cohort: about 80% men, mean age approximately 60, aged roughly 23 to 79.

CDR3 length: 11 amino acids. Trimming cost V 0 bases and J 3 bases, with 3 bases left between them. Germline V gives CDR1 DFQATT, CDR2 SNEGSKA (reference sequence). Study-wide points: Blood T cells, both CD4+ and CD8+, expanded clonally by week 6 at 0.1 to 3.0 mg/kg.

The chain joins TRBV20-1 to TRBJ2-7; D uncertain. The sequence derives from an adult with an advanced solid tumor such as melanoma, head and neck, liver or kidney cancer. Specimen: CD4+ or CD8+ T cells sorted from blood, collected in a trial of the OX40 agonist ivuxolimab. The CDR3 sequence: CSARESYEQYV. The CDR3 nucleotides are TGCAGTGCTAGAGAAAGCTACGAGCAGTACGTC.